This entry features one TCR beta chain sequence. Trimming removed 7 bases from V and 1 base from J, with 7 bases in between. This CDR3 is 12 amino acids long. Germline V gene data show CDR1 as MNHEY and CDR2 as SVGAGI. This entry comes from a study of blood T cell repertoires in COVID-19. Study information: Nucleic acid was either cDNA or gDNA, and it came from T cells, B-cell-depleted T cells, or PBMCs.

Per the original methods: Quantification of nucleated cells was approximated via reference gene primer amplification. TCRdb's copy holds only in-frame clones and misses some; the assay was immunoSEQ multiplex PCR. That table furnishes V, J and clone size, whereas the DNA furnished D and trimming. The data hold 90,000 to 130,000 clones, with 60% to 80% observed a single time. Sequencing was performed on peripheral blood. The chain uses TRBV6-5 and TRBJ1-1; the D is unclear. The clonotype originates from a woman aged 80 or over with active or convalescent COVID-19. The CDR3 spells CASTGANTEAFF. Here the CDR3 DNA reads TGTGCCAGCACGGGTGCGAACACTGAAGCTTTCTTT.